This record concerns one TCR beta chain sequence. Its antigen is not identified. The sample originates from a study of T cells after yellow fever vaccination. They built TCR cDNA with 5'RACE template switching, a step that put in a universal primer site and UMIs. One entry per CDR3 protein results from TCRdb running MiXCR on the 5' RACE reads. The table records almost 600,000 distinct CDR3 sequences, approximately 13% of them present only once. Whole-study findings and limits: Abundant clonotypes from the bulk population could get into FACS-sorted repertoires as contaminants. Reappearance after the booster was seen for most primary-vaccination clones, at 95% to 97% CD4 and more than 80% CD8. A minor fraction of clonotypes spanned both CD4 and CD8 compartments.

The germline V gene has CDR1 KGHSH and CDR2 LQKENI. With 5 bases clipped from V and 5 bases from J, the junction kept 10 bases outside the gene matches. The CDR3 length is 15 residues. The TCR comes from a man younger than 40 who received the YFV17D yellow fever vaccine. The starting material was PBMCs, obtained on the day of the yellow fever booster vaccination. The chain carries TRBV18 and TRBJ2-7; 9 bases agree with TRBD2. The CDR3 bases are TGTGCCAGCTCAGGAGCGGGAGGAATTCCGCACGAGCAGTACTTC. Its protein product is CASSGAGGIPHEQYF.